The 2 T cell receptor beta chains in this list originate from one sample, sequenced in a study of blood T cell repertoires in COVID-19 (dated by TCRdb to 2020 to 2021). The library was built by means of the immunoSEQ multiplex PCR assay. Here the immuneACCESS table is served through TCRdb, limited to in-frame sequences with V and J called. Missing clones are a known gap in these copies; in checked studies unresolved V genes cover under half, and the rest lacks a known reason. The sample yields more than 250,000 clones; around 82% were counted once. The ten largest make up about 1.2% of the sample. The material sequenced was peripheral blood. Receptor source: a woman aged 45-65 years with acute or convalescent COVID-19.

The CDR3 coding sequence is TGTGCCAGTCATAGCGGGGGGGATCTGGATACGCAGTATTTT. Its protein product is CASHSGGDLDTQYF. The J gene is TRBJ2-3, the V gene TRBV28, with 11 bases aligning to TRBD2. Trimming cost V 9 bases and J 6 bases; bases outside gene matches: 8. Germline V gives CDR1 MDHEN, CDR2 SYDVKM. The CDR3 contains 14 residues. The full variable domain, with the rest looked up from reference TRBV28 and TRBJ2-3, is DVKVTQSSRYLVKRTGEKVFLECVQDMDHENMFWYRQDPGLGLRLIYFSYDVKMKEKGDIPEGYSVSREKKERFSLILESASTNQTSMYLCASHSGGDLDTQYFGPGTRLTVL.

This chain joins TRBV5-1 and TRBJ2-5; D uncertain. CDR3 length: 14 residues. The ends were cut back, 0 bases at V and 5 bases at J, with 11 bases in the middle. Germline V gene data show CDR1 as SGHRS and CDR2 as YFSETQ. The CDR3 region has the DNA TGCGCCAGCAGCTTGGGACATTATGGGGAGACCCAGTACTTC. Protein product: CASSLGHYGETQYF.